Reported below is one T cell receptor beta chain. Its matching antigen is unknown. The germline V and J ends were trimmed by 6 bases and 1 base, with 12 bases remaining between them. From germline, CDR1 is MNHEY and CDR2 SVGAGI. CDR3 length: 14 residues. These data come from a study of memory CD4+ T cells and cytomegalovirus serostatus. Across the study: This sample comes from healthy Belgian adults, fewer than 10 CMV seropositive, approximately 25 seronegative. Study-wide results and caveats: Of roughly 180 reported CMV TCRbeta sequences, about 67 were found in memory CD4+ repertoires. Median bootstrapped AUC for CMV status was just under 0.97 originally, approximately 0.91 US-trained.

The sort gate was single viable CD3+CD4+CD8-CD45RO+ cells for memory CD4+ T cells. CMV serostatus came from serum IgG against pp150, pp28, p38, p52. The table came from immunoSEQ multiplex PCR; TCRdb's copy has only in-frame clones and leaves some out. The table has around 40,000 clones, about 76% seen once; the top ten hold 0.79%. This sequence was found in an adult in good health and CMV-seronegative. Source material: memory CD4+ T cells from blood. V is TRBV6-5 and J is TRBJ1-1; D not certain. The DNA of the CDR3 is TGTGCCAGCAGCCTTCAGACGGCGAACACTGAAGCTTTCTTT. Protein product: CASSLQTANTEAFF.